The 7 T cell receptor beta chains listed next were all sequenced from one sample in a study of shared clonotypes between healthy human individuals. The naive CD8 fraction comprised CD45RO-negative cells positively selected for CCR7 and excluded terminally differentiated effector memory CD45RA+ cells. Assay used: immunoSEQ multiplex PCR; TCRdb lists only in-frame clones, some missing. The repertoire has over 2,000,000 clones, over 85% of them found once; the top ten carry approximately 1.7%. Sample: naive CD8+ T cells from PBMCs. These receptors came from a man aged 18 to 29 in good health. Some clones in this sample may be carry-over from other donors' samples.

The rearrangement uses TRBV27 and TRBJ2-3; D gene uncertain. This CDR3 has 15 residues. V gave up 6 bases and J gave up 5 bases, with 18 bases separating them. CDR1 is MNHEY and CDR2 is SMNVEV in the germline V gene (reference sequence). The CDR3 region has the DNA TGTGCCAGCAGCCCCTCAAGCAGGTGGAAAGATACGCAGTATTTT. Its translation: CASSPSSRWKDTQYF.

The count of this clone is one. The rearrangement joins TRBV5-4 to TRBJ2-1, with TRBD1 matching 9 bases. The V gene end was trimmed by 0 bases and the J gene end by 8 bases; junction bases not matched to a gene: 18. Germline CDR1 and CDR2: SGHNT and YYREEE (reference sequence). The CDR3 sequence is 19 residues long. The CDR3 is CASSLAVMVGDRVVDEQFF. The CDR3 DNA reads TGTGCCAGCAGCTTGGCCGTGATGGTGGGGGACAGGGTTGTGGATGAGCAGTTCTTC.

This chain joins TRBV6-5 and TRBJ2-1, with a weak D call TRBD1 (5 bases). There are 13 residues in the CDR3. Looked up from germline, CDR1 is MNHEY and CDR2 is SVGAGI. V gave up 0 bases and J gave up 15 bases, with 15 bases separating them. This chain's CDR3 is CASSYSLGPDRFF. The CDR3 DNA reads TGTGCCAGCAGTTACTCGTTGGGGCCTGACCGGTTCTTC.

The chain recombines TRBV28 with TRBJ2-7; no firm D call. The CDR3 totals 13 residues. The ends were cut back, 6 bases at V and 1 base at J, with 10 bases in the middle. Looked up from germline, CDR1 is MDHEN and CDR2 is SYDVKM. In nucleotides, the CDR3 is TGTGCCAGCAGCTTCAGTTGGTCCTACGAGCAGTACTTC. Its translation: CASSFSWSYEQYF.

This clone was detected only once. The chain is built from TRBV11-2 and TRBJ2-1; TRBD2 aligns across 14 bases. The germline CDR1 and CDR2 sequences are SGHAT and FQNNGV. J was trimmed by 16 bases and V by 6 bases; bases with no gene match: 11. The CDR3 runs 14 residues. CDR3 sequence: CASSSGTSGSGGFF. CDR3 DNA: TGTGCCAGCAGTTCCGGGACTAGCGGGAGCGGGGGTTTCTTC.

The gene calls are TRBV6-5 and TRBJ1-4; possible D gene TRBD1, 5 bases. V dropped 4 bases and J dropped 8 bases, with 20 bases sitting between them. CDR1 is MNHEY and CDR2 is SVGAGI in the germline V gene. The CDR3 length is 16 residues. In DNA, the CDR3 is TGTGCCAGCAGTTTAACTTCAGGGTTCTTGGGCGAAAAACTGTTTTTT. Translation: CASSLTSGFLGEKLFF.

This clone was observed once. The J gene is TRBJ1-1, the V gene TRBV19, with TRBD1 matching 7 bases. V gave up 6 bases and J gave up 11 bases; unmatched junction bases: 15. The CDR3 runs 14 residues. Germline V lookup: CDR1 LNHDA, CDR2 SQIVND (reference sequence). The CDR3 nucleotides are TGTGCCAGTAGAACCCCCCGCCTGGGACAGCCGGCTTTCTTT. As protein: CASRTPRLGQPAFF.